The 15 T cell receptor beta chains presented below share a single source sample, sequenced in a study of Ad26.COV2.S vaccination and SARS-CoV-2 variants. Clones were read by immunoSEQ multiplex PCR, and TCRdb kept only the in-frame ones, dropping some. This table has about 410,000 clones, 92% appearing once. Treatment meaning: some 20 received Ad26.COV2.S at low or high dose, single or two shots; several received placebo; per-sample allocation not given. Sampling took place 63 days after the first vaccine or placebo injection. Material: peripheral blood, obtained in a trial of Ad26.COV2.S vaccine versus placebo. The receptors come from a person aged 18-60 years who received the Ad26.COV2.S COVID-19 vaccine or a placebo.

The CDR3, as DNA: TGCGCCAGCAGCTTGGACGGGGACACTGAAGCTTTCTTT. Translating gives CASSLDGDTEAFF. V and J are TRBV5-1 and TRBJ1-1; D is unresolved. The germline gives CDR1 SGHRS, CDR2 YFSETQ. The ends were cut back, 0 bases at V and 3 bases at J, with 6 bases in the middle. CDR3 size: 13 residues.

This chain joins TRBV19 and TRBJ2-3, with TRBD2 matching over 7 bases. V shed 3 bases, J shed 5 bases, and the junction held 14 bases outside the gene matches. The CDR3 runs 17 residues. Germline V gives CDR1 LNHDA, CDR2 SQIVND (reference sequence). The DNA of the CDR3 is TGTGCCAGTAGTATCTCCCTTATGATGGGGGGGGAAGATACGCAGTATTTT. Amino acids: CASSISLMMGGEDTQYF.

The V and J genes are TRBV5-1 and TRBJ2-7, with D maybe TRBD1 (5 bases). This CDR3 region has 15 residues. Germline CDR1 SGHRS, CDR2 YFSETQ. Trimming stripped 2 bases from V and 2 bases from J, with 14 bases between. As DNA, the CDR3 is TGCGCCAGCAGCTTAACTATGGACACAGCCTACGAGCAGTACTTC. It codes for CASSLTMDTAYEQYF.

V usage is TRBV19 and J usage is TRBJ1-2, with 9 bases matching TRBD1. The CDR3 is 16 amino acids. Germline values: CDR1 LNHDA, CDR2 SQIVND (reference sequence). The junction had 17 bases not matched to a gene; V was cut back by 7 bases and J by 8 bases. DNA for the CDR3: TGTGCCAGTATTCCTCGTTCGGACAGGGGAGATGGCGGCTACACCTTC. Protein sequence: CASIPRSDRGDGGYTF. Using reference TRBV19 and TRBJ1-2 for the parts outside the CDR3, the full variable domain is DGGITQSPKYLFRKEGQNVTLSCEQNLNHDAMYWYRQDPGQGLRLIYYSQIVNDFQKGDIAEGYSVSREKKESFPLTVTSAQKNPTAFYLCASIPRSDRGDGGYTFGSGTRLTVV.

The count of this clone is one. The chain couples TRBV10-1 to TRBJ1-1; D may be TRBD1 (6 bases). The V and J ends lost 6 bases and 1 base respectively, with 9 bases between them. CDR3 length equals 13 residues. CDR1 is WNHNN, CDR2 SYGVQD, per germline (reference sequence). In nucleotides, the CDR3 is TGCGCCAGCAGCGCGGGACAGAACACTGAAGCTTTCTTT. This translates into CASSAGQNTEAFF.

The rearrangement links TRBV5-1 to TRBJ2-5; tentative D call: TRBD1 (5 bases). This CDR3 is built from 14 residues. Trimming shortened V by 1 base and J by 2 bases, and 9 bases separated the two germline ends. Germline V CDR1 and CDR2: SGHRS, YFSETQ. The CDR3 is CASSLQGTQETQYF. The CDR3 DNA follows: TGCGCCAGCAGCTTGCAGGGAACGCAAGAGACCCAGTACTTC.

This clone has more than one count but fewer than ten. A junction end diverges from the germline sequence, so it may reflect a read error. This sequence joins TRBV7-9 and TRBJ1-2, with unresolved D. There are 15 residues in the CDR3. Germline V gene data show CDR1 as SEHNR and CDR2 as FQNEAQ (reference sequence). The CDR3 region is CASSLVLGTYYGYTF. The CDR3, as DNA: TGTGCCAGCAGTTTAGTACTGGGTACATACTATGGCTACACCTTC.

This clone was counted many times. The CDR3 is CASSQESLGGELFF. The CDR3 DNA sequence: TGCGCCAGCAGCCAGGAGTCCCTGGGCGGGGAGCTGTTTTTT. The gene calls are TRBV4-3 and TRBJ2-2; D call uncertain. V gave up 3 bases and J gave up 7 bases, with 12 bases separating them. This CDR3 comprises 14 residues. Germline CDR1 reads LGHNA; CDR2 reads YSLEER.

The chain carries TRBV5-5 and TRBJ2-3; D assignment may be TRBD1 or TRBD2 (5 bases each). Germline V gene sequence: CDR1 SGHKS, CDR2 YYEKEE (reference sequence). V lost 4 bases to trimming and J lost 0 bases, with 15 bases between them. This CDR3 contains 16 residues. The chain's CDR3 is CASSPVGRSSTDTQYF. The CDR3 DNA sequence: TGTGCCAGCAGCCCGGTGGGACGATCTAGCACAGATACGCAGTATTTT. Together with reference TRBV5-5 and TRBJ2-3, the CDR3 gives the full variable domain: DAGVTQSPTHLIKTRGQQVTLRCSPISGHKSVSWYQQVLGQGPQFIFQYYEKEERGRGNFPDRFSARQFPNYSSELNVNALLLGDSALYLCASSPVGRSSTDTQYFGPGTRLTVL.

CDR3 bases: TGTGCCAGTAGTATGGGTATCGACGAGCAGTACTTC. Translated, it gives CASSMGIDEQYF. V and J are TRBV19 and TRBJ2-7; no definite D call. This CDR3 region has 12 residues. Germline CDR1 LNHDA, CDR2 SQIVND (reference sequence). The germline V and J ends were trimmed by 3 bases and 5 bases, with 8 bases remaining between them.

This chain joins TRBV7-9 and TRBJ2-7; D gene ambiguous. Trimming removed 5 bases at V and 6 bases at J, with 8 bases between. Per the germline V gene, CDR1 is SEHNR and CDR2 is FQNEAQ (reference sequence). The CDR3 spans 11 residues. The CDR3 sequence: CASSRVVEQYF. CDR3 bases: TGTGCCAGCAGCCGGGTAGTCGAGCAGTACTTC.

The chain joins TRBV11-2 to TRBJ1-2, with 7 bases identical to TRBD1. The J segment lost 3 bases and the V segment lost 3 bases, leaving 13 bases of the junction unmatched. Germline V gives CDR1 SGHAT, CDR2 FQNNGV. This CDR3 region has 17 residues. The CDR3 is CASSFSPARTGYYGYTF. In DNA form, the CDR3 reads TGTGCCAGCAGCTTCTCACCAGCTCGGACAGGTTACTATGGCTACACCTTC.

The chain is built from TRBV3-1 (or the pseudogene TRBV3-2) and TRBJ2-1; 15 bases agree with TRBD2. Germline lookup yields CDR1 LGHDT and CDR2 YNNKEL (reference sequence). The CDR3 has 17 residues. With 4 bases clipped from V and 6 bases from J, the junction kept 7 bases outside the gene matches. As DNA, the CDR3 is TGTGCCAGCAGCCCCGGGACTAGCGGGGGGAGGAGCAATGAGCAGTTCTTC. Amino acid sequence: CASSPGTSGGRSNEQFF.

The chain combines TRBV24-1 with TRBJ1-5; D remains ambiguous. Germline CDR1 is KGHDR and CDR2 is SFDVKD. The V and J ends lost 8 bases and 9 bases respectively, with 19 bases between them. The CDR3 has 14 amino acids. Here the CDR3 reads CATNSPSQNLPQHF. CDR3 bases: TGTGCCACCAATTCCCCCAGCCAAAATTTGCCCCAGCATTTT.

The chain has TRBV4-1 and TRBJ2-3; 7 nucleotides align to TRBD2. J lost 3 bases, V lost 0 bases, and 6 bases had no gene match. This CDR3 spans 16 amino acids. The germline V gene encodes CDR1 MGHRA and CDR2 YSYEKL. The CDR3 loop reads CASSQEGLVRTDTQYF. DNA of the CDR3: TGCGCCAGCAGCCAAGAAGGACTAGTCAGGACAGATACGCAGTATTTT.